A single sample is the source of the 5 T cell receptor beta chains below, sequenced in a study of CD8+ T cells in alopecia areata. The treatment: oral pan-JAK inhibitor, 5-10 mg twice daily. cDNA reverse transcribed from extracted RNA served as the sequencing template. Method: immunoSEQ multiplex PCR; TCRdb's copy keeps in-frame clones and lacks some. The table lists a few hundred thousand clones, 35% to 40% of them singletons, with 0.48% in the top ten. Sequenced material: CD4+ T cells sorted from blood, taken between weeks 30 and 35, from a patient treated with tofacitinib. Every receptor here comes from a human donor with alopecia areata.

This clone was seen only a few times. A read error is possible here, since a much larger clone lies one base away. Other nucleotide sequences in the sample specify the same CDR3. CDR3: CASSLGSSYEQYF. The CDR3 nucleotides are TGCGCCAGCAGCTTGGGCAGCTCCTACGAGCAGTACTTC. The rearrangement links TRBV5-1 to TRBJ2-7; D unresolved. The germline V and J ends were trimmed by 0 bases and 0 bases, with 4 bases remaining between them. The CDR3 runs to 13 residues. Germline CDR1 and CDR2: SGHRS and YFSETQ.

This chain connects TRBV7-2 to TRBJ2-5; 7 positions agree with TRBD2. Germline lookup yields CDR1 SGHTA and CDR2 FQGNSA. Unmatched junction bases numbered 12, after V lost 5 bases and J lost 0 bases. The CDR3 loop spans 17 amino acids. The CDR3 DNA reads TGTGCCAGCAGCAAAGGTGTTTCTAGCGGTAACCAAGAGACCCAGTACTTC. It encodes CASSKGVSSGNQETQYF. Drawing the rest from reference TRBV7-2 and TRBJ2-5, the complete variable domain is GAGVSQSPSNKVTEKGKDVELRCDPISGHTALYWYRQSLGQGLEFLIYFQGNSAPDKSGLPSDRFSAERTGGSVSTLTIQRTQQEDSAVYLCASSKGVSSGNQETQYFGPGTRLLVL.

The V and J genes are TRBV15 and TRBJ2-7; 8 nucleotides align to TRBD1. Germline lookup yields CDR1 LNHNV and CDR2 YYDKDF (reference sequence). The CDR3 totals 16 residues. V lost 1 base and J lost 1; bases outside the gene matches: 6. The CDR3 loop is CATSRGAGGTSYEQYF. CDR3 bases: TGTGCCACCAGCAGAGGGGCAGGGGGCACGTCCTACGAGCAGTACTTC.

This clone was picked up a small number of times. The chain uses TRBV30 and TRBJ1-2; perhaps TRBD1 as D (5 bases). With 1 base removed from V and 4 bases from J, the gap between germline ends came to 13 bases. The CDR3 extends over 14 amino acids. Germline CDR1 GTSNPN, CDR2 SVGIG (reference sequence). Written as DNA, the CDR3 is TGTGCCTGGAGTGATTTGGGGCAGGTCTATGGCTACACCTTC. The encoded protein is CAWSDLGQVYGYTF.

V gene TRBV7-9 combines with J gene TRBJ2-7; D is perhaps TRBD1 or TRBD2 (5 bases each). The germline CDR1 and CDR2 sequences are SEHNR and FQNEAQ (reference sequence). V dropped 1 base and J dropped 0 bases, with 13 bases sitting between them. The CDR3 covers 16 residues. The CDR3 region has the DNA TGTGCCAGCAGCTTAGGTGGGGACGCTAGCTCCTACGAGCAGTACTTC. Translated, it gives CASSLGGDASSYEQYF.